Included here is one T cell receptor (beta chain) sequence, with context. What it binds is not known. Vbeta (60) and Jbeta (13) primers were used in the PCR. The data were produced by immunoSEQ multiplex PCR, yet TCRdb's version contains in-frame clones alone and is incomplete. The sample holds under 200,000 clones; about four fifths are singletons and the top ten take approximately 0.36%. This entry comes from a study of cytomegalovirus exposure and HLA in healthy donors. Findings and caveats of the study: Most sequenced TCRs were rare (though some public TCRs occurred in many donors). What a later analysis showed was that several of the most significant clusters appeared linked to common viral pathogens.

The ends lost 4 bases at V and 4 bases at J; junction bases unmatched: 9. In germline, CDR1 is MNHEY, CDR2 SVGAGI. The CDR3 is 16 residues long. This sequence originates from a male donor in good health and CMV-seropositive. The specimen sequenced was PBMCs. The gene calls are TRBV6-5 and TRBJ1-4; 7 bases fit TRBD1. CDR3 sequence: CASSWRPGGNNEKLFF. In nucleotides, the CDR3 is TGTGCCAGCAGTTGGAGGCCAGGGGGGAATAATGAAAAACTGTTTTTT.